These T cell receptor beta chains were read from a single sample in a study of PD-1 blockade in mismatch repair-deficient tumors. Measured with immunoSEQ multiplex PCR; TCRdb has only the in-frame clones, and not every one. The data show tens of thousands of clones, roughly 80% seen once. The specimen was peripheral blood, collected 44 weeks after starting pembrolizumab. Receptors originate from an adult with mismatch repair-deficient cancer. Both conserved end residues are part of each CDR3. A D gene is named only where the DNA matches it firmly. A clone size is listed for some rows: how often the clone was seen (once, few, many), or a class if it is expanded.

J gene | clone size | D gene | V gene | CDR3 DNA | CDR3 protein
TRBJ2-7 | . | TRBD1 | TRBV5-6 | TGTGCCAGCAGCTGGGGGACAGTCTCCTACGAGCAGTACTTC | CASSWGTVSYEQYF
TRBJ2-5 | . | . | TRBV7-9 | TGTGCCAGCAGTCTCAGGGGGGTGTGGTTAGAGACCCAGTACTTC | CASSLRGVWLETQYF
TRBJ2-1 | . | . | TRBV5-4 | TGTGCCAGCAGCTTGAATAGTTTTGAGGAGTTCTTC | CASSLNSFEEFF
TRBJ1-2 | few | TRBD1 | TRBV5-5 | TGTGCCAGCAGCTTATTTGGTGGAACAGGGGGCTCCTTATCCTATGGCTACACCTTC | CASSLFGGTGGSLSYGYTF
TRBJ2-7 | . | . | TRBV6-5 | TGTGCCAGCAGTGAAGCCGACGAGCAGTACTTC | CASSEADEQYF
TRBJ2-7 | few | . | TRBV18 | TGTGCCAGCTCCCCCGGGGTTGTCTACGAGCAGTACTTC | CASSPGVVYEQYF
TRBJ2-5 | . | . | TRBV11-2 | TGTGCCAGCAGCTACATACAACAGATACGGCCGGAGACCCAGTACTTC | CASSYIQQIRPETQYF
TRBJ1-5 | few | . | TRBV5-6 | TGTGCCAGCAGCGATCGCAATCAGCCCCAGCATTTT | CASSDRNQPQHF
TRBJ2-2 | . | TRBD2 | TRBV9 | TGTGCCAGCACCCCTGGGACTAGCGGGAGATTGAACACCGGGGAGCTGTTTTTT | CASTPGTSGRLNTGELFF
TRBJ2-7 | . | . | TRBV18 | TGTGCCAGCTCAAACAGACAGGTGCCCACCTACGAGCAGTACTTC | CASSNRQVPTYEQYF
TRBJ1-5 | . | TRBD1 | TRBV28 | TGTGCCAGCAGTTTTTACAGGGGATATAGCAATCAGCCCCAGCATTTT | CASSFYRGYSNQPQHF
TRBJ2-7 | . | . | TRBV7-2 | TGTGCCAGCAGCTTAACGGGCGTAACCTACGAGCAGTACTTC | CASSLTGVTYEQYF
TRBJ2-7 | . | . | TRBV5-1 | TGCGCCAGCAGCTTGGGGGGCTACGAGCAGTACTTC | CASSLGGYEQYF
TRBJ2-3 | . | TRBD2 | TRBV2 | TGTGCCAGCAGTCTACGACCCTCTAGCGGGGGGGGAGCGCAGTATTTT | CASSLRPSSGGGAQYF
TRBJ2-1 | . | . | TRBV9 | TGTGCCAGCAGCGTACCTCAAGGGGGGGGTAGCTACAATGAGCAGTTCTTC | CASSVPQGGGSYNEQFF
TRBJ2-7 | . | . | TRBV7-9 | TGTGCCAGCAGTTGGGAGGCTGGTGGCTACGAGCAGTACTTC | CASSWEAGGYEQYF
TRBJ1-1 | . | . | TRBV29-1 | TGCAGCGTTGAGACTACTCCGGGGACACACACTGAAGCTTTCTTT | CSVETTPGTHTEAFF
TRBJ2-1 | . | . | TRBV18 | TGTGCCAGCTCACCCCCCCCAAATGAGCAGTTCTTC | CASSPPPNEQFF
TRBJ2-7 | . | . | TRBV11-2 | TGTGCCAGCAGCTTAGGTCTAGCCCCCACCTACGAGCAGTACTTC | CASSLGLAPTYEQYF
TRBJ2-5 | . | TRBD1 | TRBV5-6 | TGTGCCAGCAGCTTGGGTGACAGGGCTGAGACCCAGTACTTC | CASSLGDRAETQYF
TRBJ1-2 | . | . | TRBV5-5 | TGTGCCAGCAGCTTGGGCGCAGGCGACTATGGCTACACCTTC | CASSLGAGDYGYTF
TRBJ2-1 | . | . | TRBV7-9 | TGTGCCAGCAGACTAGCTGTAATGGGGGTTGACTACAATGAGCAGTTCTTC | CASRLAVMGVDYNEQFF
TRBJ2-1 | . | . | TRBV9 | TGTGCCAGCAGCCCCTGGGATATCGATGAGCAGTTCTTC | CASSPWDIDEQFF
TRBJ2-7 | . | TRBD2 | TRBV5-6 | TGTGCCAGCAGCCCCACGTCGGGACTAGCATCCTACGAGCAGTACTTC | CASSPTSGLASYEQYF
TRBJ1-2 | . | . | TRBV2 | TGTGCCAGTGGGGGCGACACCCTCGGGGGCGGCTACACCTTC | CASGGDTLGGGYTF
TRBJ2-3 | once | TRBD1 | TRBV7-3 | TGTGCCAGCAGCTTAGGACCTCAGGGGGCATATATCGGAGATACGCAGTATTTT | CASSLGPQGAYIGDTQYF
TRBJ2-2 | . | . | TRBV29-1 | TGCAGCGTTGTTCCGGGGGCGGCCACCGGGGAGCTGTTTTTT | CSVVPGAATGELFF
TRBJ2-7 | . | . | TRBV7-3 | TGTGCCAGCAGCTTAATGGCAGGGAACTACGAGCAGTACTTC | CASSLMAGNYEQYF
TRBJ1-1 | . | TRBD1 | TRBV7-3 | TGTGCCAGCAGCCAGGACAGGGTCGGAAGCAGGCTTTTCTTT | CASSQDRVGSRLFF
TRBJ2-7 | . | . | TRBV27 | TGTGCCAGCAGTTTCTCTGCGGCGGGCTACGAGCAGTACTTC | CASSFSAAGYEQYF
TRBJ1-2 | . | TRBD1 | TRBV7-3 | TGTGCCAGCAGCTTAATTGGAGGCAGGGGGCGCGGAGTGAATGGTGGCTACACCTTC | CASSLIGGRGRGVNGGYTF
TRBJ1-2 | few | . | TRBV6-1 | TGTGCCAGCATTGTCGGGGGCTCTGCTAACTATGGCTACACCTTC | CASIVGGSANYGYTF
TRBJ2-1 | . | . | TRBV28 | TGTGCCAGCAGTTTCGGTCTCAGCTCCTACAATGAGCAGTTCTTC | CASSFGLSSYNEQFF
TRBJ2-5 | once | . | TRBV2 | TGTGCCAGCAGTGATCCCCATCATGACCAAGAGACCCAGTACTTC | CASSDPHHDQETQYF
TRBJ2-5 | . | . | TRBV7-2 | TGTGCCAGCAGCTTCCGGTACCAAGAGACCCAGTACTTC | CASSFRYQETQYF
TRBJ2-1 | . | . | TRBV30 | TGTGCCTGGAGTGAGGGGGGAGGAACTACGCAGTTCTTC | CAWSEGGGTTQFF
TRBJ1-2 | . | TRBD1 | TRBV2 | TGTGCCAGCAGTGCCCCGGGACAGTCTCTCGGTGGCTACACCTTC | CASSAPGQSLGGYTF
TRBJ2-6 | . | . | TRBV7-3 | TGTGCCAGCAGCTCGCCCAGGGCTGGGGCCAACGTCCTGACTTTC | CASSSPRAGANVLTF
TRBJ1-2 | . | . | TRBV7-2 | TGTGCCAGCAGCTTTAATAACTATGGCTACACCTTC | CASSFNNYGYTF
TRBJ1-1 | . | . | TRBV7-9 | TGTGCCAGCAGCTCCGGGGTAAACACTGAAGCTTTCTTT | CASSSGVNTEAFF
TRBJ2-7 | . | . | TRBV11-3 | TGTGCCAGCAGCTTAGGCCAGGGGCCCTACGAGCAGTACTTC | CASSLGQGPYEQYF
TRBJ2-3 | . | . | TRBV2 | TGTGCCAGCAGTGGGGGAGGGGGTGGCACAGATACGCAGTATTTT | CASSGGGGGTDTQYF